Below are 27 T cell receptor beta chains sequenced from a single sample in a study of immune cell composition in non-small cell lung cancer. Sequencing used immunoSEQ multiplex PCR; TCRdb keeps in-frame clones, though not all of them. Altogether about 4,800 clones are present, roughly 84% being singletons, with the ten largest covering around 13%. Sequenced: lung tumor tissue. The receptor source for this set is a human donor with non-small cell lung cancer.

This clone was seen a few times. This chain connects TRBV11-2 to TRBJ1-2, with D hard to call. The germline gives CDR1 SGHAT, CDR2 FQNNGV. CDR3 length: 16 amino acids. V lost 3 bases and J 1 base, leaving 15 bases between the germline ends. In DNA, the CDR3 is TGTGCCAGCAGCTTTGGGATGGCAGCTGATAACTATGGCTACACCTTC. This gives the protein CASSFGMAADNYGYTF.

V and J are TRBV9 and TRBJ2-3; the D is unclear. From germline, CDR1 is SGDLS and CDR2 YYNGEE. This CDR3 has 13 amino acids. V lost 4 bases to trimming and J lost 4 bases, with 10 bases between them. The DNA of the CDR3 is TGTGCCAGCAGCCCCCGGCCCTCAGATACGCAGTATTTT. Translating gives CASSPRPSDTQYF.

V and J are TRBV7-2 and TRBJ1-6; D gene uncertain. CDR1 is SGHTA and CDR2 is FQGNSA in the germline V gene. V was clipped by 4 bases and J by 5 bases, with 9 bases between them. CDR3 length: 14 amino acids. The CDR3 bases are TGTGCCAGCAGCTCGTGGGCGGATAATTCACCCCTCCACTTT. Encoded protein: CASSSWADNSPLHF.

The gene calls are TRBV7-3 and TRBJ1-2; D is possibly TRBD1 (6 bases). CDR1 and CDR2 (germline): SGHTA, FQGTGA. V gave up 2 bases and J gave up 6 bases, with 13 bases separating them. The CDR3 runs to 14 residues. CDR3 nucleotides: TGTGCCAGCAGCTTAGGGGGCGGAGGACATGGCTACACCTTC. This codes for CASSLGGGGHGYTF.

The rearrangement links TRBV27 to TRBJ2-6; TRBD1 is a possible D gene (5 bases). The germline CDR1 and CDR2 sequences are MNHEY and SMNVEV (reference sequence). The V gene lost 6 bases and the J gene lost 0 bases, with 9 bases spanning the gap. The CDR3 is 15 amino acids. CDR3 region: CASSPQGSGANVLTF. The CDR3 DNA reads as TGTGCCAGCAGCCCCCAGGGCTCTGGGGCCAACGTCCTGACTTTC.

The chain is built from TRBV15 and TRBJ2-2, with 10 bases lining up with TRBD1. CDR3 size: 16 residues. CDR1 and CDR2 from the germline V gene are LNHNV and YYDKDF (reference sequence). V was pared by 1 base and J by 3 bases, with 2 bases of the junction left unmatched. The CDR3 loop is CATSRVGQGYTGELFF. As DNA, the CDR3 is TGTGCCACCAGCAGAGTGGGACAGGGGTACACCGGGGAGCTGTTTTTT.

This rearrangement joins TRBV5-4 to TRBJ2-1; 14 nucleotides match TRBD2. Trimming cost V 3 bases and J 9 bases; bases outside gene matches: 8. Germline values: CDR1 SGHNT, CDR2 YYREEE (reference sequence). The CDR3 length is 16 residues. CDR3 in DNA: TGTGCCAGCAGCTCGACTAGCGGGGGGGCATTGGGTGAGCAGTTCTTC. It translates to CASSSTSGGALGEQFF.

DNA for the CDR3: TGCGCCAGCAGCCAAGGATCCACACTCTCCTACGAGCAGTACTTC. This sequence encodes CASSQGSTLSYEQYF. The V and J genes are TRBV4-1 and TRBJ2-7, with D uncertain. The germline V gene encodes CDR1 MGHRA and CDR2 YSYEKL. CDR3 length equals 15 residues. V was shortened by 1 base and J by 0 bases, with 10 bases between the two germline ends.

The chain recombines TRBV6-1 with TRBJ1-6; D remains ambiguous. The CDR3 has 13 residues. CDR1 is MNHNS, CDR2 SASEGT, per germline. Trimming cost V 6 bases and J 0 bases, with 3 bases left between them. This CDR3 is CASSSSYNSPLHF. In DNA, the CDR3 is TGTGCCAGCAGCAGCTCCTATAATTCACCCCTCCACTTT.

The chain employs TRBV6-5 and TRBJ2-7; the D is unclear. V lost 10 bases to trimming and J lost 2 bases, with 15 bases between them. The germline CDR1 and CDR2 sequences are MNHEY and SVGAGI. The CDR3 loop spans 13 amino acids. The CDR3 region has the DNA TGTGCCACCGCCCCGACGGAGACCTACGAGCAGTACTTC. Amino acids: CATAPTETYEQYF.

The V call is TRBV5-4, the J call TRBJ1-1, with D tentatively TRBD1 (5 bases). There are 15 residues in the CDR3. With 3 bases removed from V and 0 bases from J, the gap between germline ends came to 12 bases. Per germline, CDR1 SGHNT and CDR2 YYREEE (reference sequence). The CDR3 DNA reads TGTGCCAGCAGCTGGGGACGGGCCATGAACACTGAAGCTTTCTTT. Residues: CASSWGRAMNTEAFF.

This clone was recorded a few times. The V and J genes are TRBV7-2 and TRBJ2-1, with 10 bases matching TRBD2. In germline, CDR1 is SGHTA, CDR2 FQGNSA. Trimming at V came to 6 bases and at J to 2 bases, leaving 4 bases not matched to a gene. This CDR3 is 15 amino acids long. The CDR3 DNA follows: TGTGCCAGCAGAAGCGGGGGGGTTGCCTACAATGAGCAGTTCTTC. Amino acid sequence: CASRSGGVAYNEQFF.

The gene calls are TRBV27 and TRBJ2-3; D remains ambiguous. With 6 bases removed from V and 2 bases from J, the gap between germline ends came to 15 bases. The V gene's germline CDR1 is MNHEY and CDR2 SMNVEV (reference sequence). CDR3 length: 15 residues. Here the CDR3 reads CASSVGSANTDTQYF. The DNA of the CDR3 is TGTGCCAGCAGCGTCGGATCCGCGAACACAGATACGCAGTATTTT.

The rearrangement uses TRBV4-2 and TRBJ2-3; D not resolved. Trimming took off 4 bases at V and 0 bases at J, with 14 bases between the two ends. The CDR3 consists of 16 residues. Germline CDR1 is LGHNA and CDR2 is YNFKEQ. CDR3 DNA sequence: TGTGCCAGCAGCCTTAACCCGTTGACTAGCACAGATACGCAGTATTTT. Amino acid sequence: CASSLNPLTSTDTQYF.

The chain has TRBV5-1 and TRBJ1-3; the match to TRBD1 covers 8 bases. The CDR3 has 18 residues. CDR1 is SGHRS and CDR2 is YFSETQ in the germline V gene. V lost 4 bases, J lost 0 bases, and 12 bases stayed unmatched. CDR3 bases: TGCGCCAGCAGCCCCCGCCGTAGGACAGGGACCTCTGGAAACACCATATATTTT. It translates to CASSPRRRTGTSGNTIYF.

V and J are TRBV5-6 and TRBJ1-2; D is uncertain. The germline V gene encodes CDR1 SGHDT and CDR2 YYEEEE. V was shortened by 4 bases and J by 5 bases, with 15 bases between the two germline ends. This CDR3 comprises 14 residues. Here the CDR3 DNA reads TGTGCCAGCAGCCCGAGTGACGCTGGTTATGGCTACACCTTC. Amino acid sequence: CASSPSDAGYGYTF.

The genes are TRBV11-2 and TRBJ2-2; possibly TRBD1 for D (6 bases). The V gene lost 5 bases and the J gene lost 2 bases, with 12 bases spanning the gap. The CDR3 is made up of 15 amino acids. CDR1 and CDR2 from the germline V gene are SGHAT and FQNNGV. The CDR3 DNA sequence: TGTGCCAGCAGCCCTCTAGGGACAAACACCGGGGAGCTGTTTTTT. It is translated as CASSPLGTNTGELFF.

The chain carries TRBV9 and TRBJ2-6; no definite D call. The V end lost 0 bases, the J end lost 4 bases, and 8 bases lay between the germline ends. The germline V gene has CDR1 SGDLS and CDR2 YYNGEE. The CDR3 is 15 residues long. The CDR3 nucleotides are TGTGCCAGCAGCGTAGGAACTCTAGGGGCCAACGTCCTGACTTTC. This translates into CASSVGTLGANVLTF.

J is TRBJ1-2 and V is TRBV28; D is undetermined. This CDR3 contains 13 residues. Between the trimmed V and J ends, which lost 6 bases and 6 bases, there was a span of 14 bases. Germline CDR1 is MDHEN and CDR2 is SYDVKM. CDR3 sequence: CASRIGRDHGYTF. CDR3 nucleotides: TGTGCCAGCAGGATAGGAAGGGATCATGGCTACACCTTC.

The chain links TRBV6-6 to TRBJ1-6; unclear D gene. Per the germline V gene, CDR1 is MNHNY and CDR2 is SVGAGI (reference sequence). CDR3 length: 15 amino acids. The V and J ends lost 2 bases and 15 bases respectively, with 20 bases between them. The CDR3: CASSYQKVTGGDLHF. The CDR3 DNA reads TGTGCCAGCAGTTACCAGAAGGTTACGGGTGGGGACCTCCACTTT.

This CDR3 reads CASTGPGQPQHF. The CDR3 DNA sequence: TGTGCCAGCACGGGGCCTGGTCAGCCCCAGCATTTT. The chain carries TRBV7-2 and TRBJ1-5; possibly TRBD1 for D (5 bases). V lost 7 bases and J lost 6, with 10 bases in between. The CDR3 is 12 residues long. Germline V gives CDR1 SGHTA, CDR2 FQGNSA.

The rearrangement joins TRBV7-9 to TRBJ1-2; D is uncertain. This CDR3 has 18 amino acids. The germline V and J ends were trimmed by 4 bases and 0 bases, with 21 bases remaining between them. CDR1 and CDR2 (germline): SEHNR, FQNEAQ (reference sequence). The CDR3 region has the DNA TGTGCCAGCAGCTCCTTTAGGGAGACCTCGTCACCTAACTATGGCTACACCTTC. Its protein is CASSSFRETSSPNYGYTF.

The rearrangement uses TRBV7-9 and TRBJ1-3; D may be TRBD1 (5 bases). Looked up from germline, CDR1 is SEHNR and CDR2 is FQNEAQ (reference sequence). The CDR3 length is 17 residues. V shed 5 bases and J shed 4 bases, with 21 bases lying between them. CDR3 coding DNA: TGTGCCAGCAGCCCACCTGGCTCGGGGACGAGCGGAAACACCATATATTTT. Its protein is CASSPPGSGTSGNTIYF.

This clone appeared once. The rearrangement joins TRBV19 to TRBJ1-5, with 7 nucleotides matching TRBD1. The CDR3 runs 16 residues. The germline CDR1 and CDR2 sequences are LNHDA and SQIVND (reference sequence). V dropped 5 bases and J dropped 3; count of bases not matched to a gene: 10. The CDR3 nucleotides are TGTGCCAGTAGTGGGCAACCAGGGGGAACCAATCAGCCCCAGCATTTT. It codes for CASSGQPGGTNQPQHF.

This chain uses TRBV7-6 with TRBJ2-2, with TRBD1 identical over 8 bases. The CDR3 totals 15 residues. Germline V gene lookup returns CDR1 SGHVS and CDR2 FNYEAQ. The J segment lost 2 bases and the V segment lost 4 bases, leaving 3 bases of the junction unmatched. The CDR3 sequence: CASSWGTGNTGELFF. The CDR3 DNA reads as TGTGCCAGCAGCTGGGGGACAGGAAACACCGGGGAGCTGTTTTTT.

V gene TRBV7-2 combines with J gene TRBJ2-1; D remains unclear. The germline CDR1 and CDR2 sequences are SGHTA and FQGNSA. Trimming shortened V by 0 bases and J by 11 bases, and 14 bases separated the two germline ends. There are 14 residues in the CDR3. CDR3 in DNA: TGTGCCAGCAGCTTAGCCCCCGGGCTAAATAAGCAGTTCTTC. This codes for CASSLAPGLNKQFF.

The chain recombines TRBV10-3 with TRBJ2-5, with 8 bases that match TRBD2. Germline-derived CDR1 and CDR2 are ENHRY and SYGVKD. V gave up 3 bases and J gave up 3 bases; unmatched junction bases: 12. CDR3 length: 17 amino acids. The CDR3 DNA is TGTGCCATCAGTGACCCCGGTAGCGGGGTAGAAAAAGAGACCCAGTACTTC. Amino acids: CAISDPGSGVEKETQYF.